This entry is about one TCR beta chain. The antigen is undetermined. Using immunoSEQ multiplex PCR, the repertoire was profiled, and TCRdb retains in-frame clones only, with some absent. The top ten clones hold more than 6.5% of a sample with tens of thousands of clones, about three quarters of them seen once. These data originate in a study of a mutant IDH1 vaccine in newly diagnosed glioma. Study background: V12 corresponded to week 35 and V13 to week 47.

The CDR3 extends over 15 amino acids. V was trimmed by 0 bases and J by 4 bases, leaving 12 bases between them. Germline values: CDR1 SGHRS, CDR2 YFSETQ. Time point reported: week 35, safety follow-up. Doses of 300 ug of mutant IDH1 20-mer peptide were given with topical imiquimod. Patients underwent eight vaccinations, which took place in weeks 1, 3, 5, 7, 11, 15, 19 and 23. Donors' newly diagnosed IDH1-mutant WHO grade 3 or 4 astrocytomas lacked nuclear ATRX. The sequence came from a man aged 50-59 years with glioma. The sequencing used PBMCs, collected from a glioma patient whose treatment included an IDH1 peptide vaccine. The chain is built from TRBV5-1 and TRBJ2-3; D tentatively fits TRBD1 or TRBD2 (5 bases each). CDR3 DNA sequence: TGCGCCAGCAGCTTGGCGGGGCCTGGCTCAGATACGCAGTATTTT. It specifies CASSLAGPGSDTQYF.